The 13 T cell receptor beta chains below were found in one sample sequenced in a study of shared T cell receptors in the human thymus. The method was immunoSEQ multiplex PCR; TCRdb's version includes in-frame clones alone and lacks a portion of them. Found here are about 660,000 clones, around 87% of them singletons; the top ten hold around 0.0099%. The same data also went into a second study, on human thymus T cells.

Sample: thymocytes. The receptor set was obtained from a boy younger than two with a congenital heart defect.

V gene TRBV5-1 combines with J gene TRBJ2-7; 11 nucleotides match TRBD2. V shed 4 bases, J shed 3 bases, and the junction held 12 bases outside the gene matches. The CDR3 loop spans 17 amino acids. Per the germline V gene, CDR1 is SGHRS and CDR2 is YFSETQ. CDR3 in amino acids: CASSPGGTSGDGYEQYF. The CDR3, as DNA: TGCGCCAGCAGCCCAGGGGGGACTAGCGGAGACGGCTACGAGCAGTACTTC. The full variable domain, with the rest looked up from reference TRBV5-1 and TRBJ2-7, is KAGVTQTPRYLIKTRGQQVTLSCSPISGHRSVSWYQQTPGQGLQFLFEYFSETQRNKGNFPGRFSGRQFSNSRSEMNVSTLELGDSALYLCASSPGGTSGDGYEQYFGPGTRLTVT.

CDR3 DNA: TGTGCCAGCAGCTTAGGGGGAAGGCCCGGGAGGGCTGAGGAGACCCAGTACTTC. This gives the protein CASSLGGRPGRAEETQYF. The chain joins TRBV5-4 to TRBJ2-5, with 8 nucleotides matching TRBD2. The V gene end was trimmed by 2 bases and the J gene end by 5 bases; junction bases not matched to a gene: 17. The CDR3 is made up of 18 amino acids. The germline V gene has CDR1 SGHNT and CDR2 YYREEE (reference sequence).

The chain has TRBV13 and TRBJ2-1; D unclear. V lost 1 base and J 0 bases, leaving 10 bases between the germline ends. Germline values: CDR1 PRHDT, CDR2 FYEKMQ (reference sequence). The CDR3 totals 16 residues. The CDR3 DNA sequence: TGTGCCAGCAGCTTAGAGACTCTCAGCTCCTACAATGAGCAGTTCTTC. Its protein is CASSLETLSSYNEQFF.

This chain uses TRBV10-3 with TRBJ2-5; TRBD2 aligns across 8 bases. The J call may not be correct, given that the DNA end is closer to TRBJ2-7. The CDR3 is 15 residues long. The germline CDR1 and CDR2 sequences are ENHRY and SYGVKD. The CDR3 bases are TGTGCCATCAGTGAGCCCCGGACAACTAGCGGCGAGCAGTACTTC. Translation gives CAISEPRTTSGEQYF.

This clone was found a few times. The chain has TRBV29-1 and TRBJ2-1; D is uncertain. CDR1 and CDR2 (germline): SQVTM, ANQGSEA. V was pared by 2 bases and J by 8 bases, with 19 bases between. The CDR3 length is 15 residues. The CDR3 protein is CSVECRPSPYDEQFF. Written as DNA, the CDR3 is TGCAGCGTTGAATGCAGGCCCAGCCCTTACGATGAGCAGTTCTTC.

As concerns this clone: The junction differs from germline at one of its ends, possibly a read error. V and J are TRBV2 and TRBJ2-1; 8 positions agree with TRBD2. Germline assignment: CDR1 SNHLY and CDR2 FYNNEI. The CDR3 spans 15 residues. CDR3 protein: CASNPQRESSNEQFF. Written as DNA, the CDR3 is TGTGCCAGCAACCCCCAGCGGGAGTCCTCCAATGAGCAGTTCTTC. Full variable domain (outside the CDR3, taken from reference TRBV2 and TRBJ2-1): EPEVTQTPSHQVTQMGQEVILRCVPISNHLYFYWYRQILGQKVEFLVSFYNNEISEKSEIFDDQFSVERPDGSNFTLKIRSTKLEDSAMYFCASNPQRESSNEQFFGPGTRLTVL.

CDR3 sequence (DNA): TGTGCCAGCAGCTACATAATGGAGGGGCGGGACAATGAGCAGTTCTTC. It is translated as CASSYIMEGRDNEQFF. This rearrangement joins TRBV11-2 to TRBJ2-1; tentative D call: TRBD2 (6 bases). CDR3 length equals 16 residues. Trimming took off 4 bases at V and 5 bases at J, with 18 bases between the two ends. Germline CDR1 is SGHAT and CDR2 is FQNNGV.

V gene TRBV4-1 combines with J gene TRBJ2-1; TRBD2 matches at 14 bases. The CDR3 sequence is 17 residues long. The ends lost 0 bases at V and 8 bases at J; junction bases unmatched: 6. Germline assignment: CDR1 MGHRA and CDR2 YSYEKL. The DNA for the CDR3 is TGCGCCAGCAGCCAAGATCCGGGACTAGCGGGAGTCGATGAGCAGTTCTTC. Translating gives CASSQDPGLAGVDEQFF.

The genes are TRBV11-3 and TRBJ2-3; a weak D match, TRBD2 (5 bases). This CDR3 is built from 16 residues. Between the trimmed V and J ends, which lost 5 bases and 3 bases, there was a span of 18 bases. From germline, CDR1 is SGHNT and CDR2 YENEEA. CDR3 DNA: TGTGCCAGCAGCCCTGGTGCCGAAGAGGGAACAGATACGCAGTATTTT. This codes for CASSPGAEEGTDTQYF. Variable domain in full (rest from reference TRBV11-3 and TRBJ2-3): EAGVVQSPRYKIIEKKQPVAFWCNPISGHNTLYWYLQNLGQGPELLIRYENEEAVDDSQLPKDRFSAERLKGVDSTLKIQPAELGDSAVYLCASSPGAEEGTDTQYFGPGTRLTVL.

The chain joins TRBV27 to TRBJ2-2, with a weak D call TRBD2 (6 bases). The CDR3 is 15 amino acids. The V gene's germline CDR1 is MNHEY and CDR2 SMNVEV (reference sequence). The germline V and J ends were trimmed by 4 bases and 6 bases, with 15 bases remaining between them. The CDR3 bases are TGTGCCAGCAGTTCTCTACTAGCCCCAGCCGGGGAGCTGTTTTTT. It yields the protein CASSSLLAPAGELFF.

CDR3 nucleotides: TGTGCCAGCAGGGCGGCTAGCGGTTTCAGCCCCAGACTACACGAGCAGTACTTC. Translating gives CASRAASGFSPRLHEQYF. This rearrangement joins TRBV2 to TRBJ2-7, with 7 bases that match TRBD2. This CDR3 spans 18 amino acids. Germline V gene sequence: CDR1 SNHLY, CDR2 FYNNEI. After removal of 6 bases from V and 5 bases from J, the junction contained 22 bases not matched to a gene. The full variable domain, its missing parts supplied by reference TRBV2 and TRBJ2-7, is EPEVTQTPSHQVTQMGQEVILRCVPISNHLYFYWYRQILGQKVEFLVSFYNNEISEKSEIFDDQFSVERPDGSNFTLKIRSTKLEDSAMYFCASRAASGFSPRLHEQYFGPGTRLTVT.

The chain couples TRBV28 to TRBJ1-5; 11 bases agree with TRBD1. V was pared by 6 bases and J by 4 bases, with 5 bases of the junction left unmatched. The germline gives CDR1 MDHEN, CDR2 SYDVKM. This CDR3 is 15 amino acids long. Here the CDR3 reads CASRDRGLANQPQHF. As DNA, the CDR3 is TGTGCCAGCAGGGACAGGGGGCTTGCAAATCAGCCCCAGCATTTT.

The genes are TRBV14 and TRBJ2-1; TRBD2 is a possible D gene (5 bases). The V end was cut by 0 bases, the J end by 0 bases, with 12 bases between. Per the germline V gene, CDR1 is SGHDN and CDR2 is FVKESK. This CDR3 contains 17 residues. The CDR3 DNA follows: TGTGCCAGCAGCCAAGAAGAGGGTCTCAGCTCCTACAATGAGCAGTTCTTC. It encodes CASSQEEGLSSYNEQFF.